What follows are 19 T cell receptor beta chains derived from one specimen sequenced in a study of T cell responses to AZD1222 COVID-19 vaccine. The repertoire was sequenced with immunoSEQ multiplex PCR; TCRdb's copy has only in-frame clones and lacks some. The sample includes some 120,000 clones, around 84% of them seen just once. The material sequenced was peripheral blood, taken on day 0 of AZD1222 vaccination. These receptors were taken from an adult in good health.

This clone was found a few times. The CDR3 reads CASSGDRGGTNYGYTF. CDR3 DNA: TGTGCCAGCAGTGGAGACCGTGGGGGTACTAACTATGGCTACACCTTC. V and J are TRBV6-1 and TRBJ1-2; tentative D call: TRBD1 (5 bases). This CDR3 spans 16 amino acids. Germline V CDR1 and CDR2: MNHNS, SASEGT. V was cut by 4 bases and J by 0 bases, with 15 bases left in between.

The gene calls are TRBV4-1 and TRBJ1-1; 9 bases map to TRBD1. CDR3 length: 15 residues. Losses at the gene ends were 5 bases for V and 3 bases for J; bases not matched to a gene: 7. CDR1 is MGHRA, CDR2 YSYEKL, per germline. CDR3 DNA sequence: TGCGCCAGCAGCTCCTCGGGACAGGGCTACACTGAAGCTTTCTTT. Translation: CASSSSGQGYTEAFF.

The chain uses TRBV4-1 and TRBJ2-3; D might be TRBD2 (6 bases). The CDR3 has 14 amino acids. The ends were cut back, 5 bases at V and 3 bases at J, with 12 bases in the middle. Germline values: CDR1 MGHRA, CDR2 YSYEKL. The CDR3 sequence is CASSSGLLTDTQYF. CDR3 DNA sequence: TGCGCCAGCAGCTCGGGACTCTTGACAGATACGCAGTATTTT.

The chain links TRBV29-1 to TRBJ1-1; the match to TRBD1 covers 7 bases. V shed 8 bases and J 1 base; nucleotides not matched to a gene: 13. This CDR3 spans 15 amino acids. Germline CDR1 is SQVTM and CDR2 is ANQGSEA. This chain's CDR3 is CSLGYINRGNTEAFF. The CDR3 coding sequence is TGCAGCCTCGGATATATAAACAGGGGGAACACTGAAGCTTTCTTT.

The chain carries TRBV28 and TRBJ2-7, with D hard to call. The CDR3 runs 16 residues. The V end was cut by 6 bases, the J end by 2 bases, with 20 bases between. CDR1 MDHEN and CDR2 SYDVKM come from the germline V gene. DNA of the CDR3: TGTGCCAGCAGCTTCACATTTAACGCCAGGACCTACGAGCAGTACTTC. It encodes CASSFTFNARTYEQYF.

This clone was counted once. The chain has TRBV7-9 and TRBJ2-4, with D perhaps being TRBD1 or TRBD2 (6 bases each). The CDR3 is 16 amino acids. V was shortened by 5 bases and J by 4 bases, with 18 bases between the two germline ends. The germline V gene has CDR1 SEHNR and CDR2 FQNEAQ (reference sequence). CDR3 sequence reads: CASSPGPGGLKNIQYF. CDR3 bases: TGTGCCAGCAGCCCCGGACCCGGGGGCCTGAAAAACATTCAGTACTTC.

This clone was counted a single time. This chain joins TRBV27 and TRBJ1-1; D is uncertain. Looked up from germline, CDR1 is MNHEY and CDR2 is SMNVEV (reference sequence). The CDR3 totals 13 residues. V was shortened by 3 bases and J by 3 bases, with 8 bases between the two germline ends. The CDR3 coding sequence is TGTGCCAGCAGTTTGTCAGAGTACACTGAAGCTTTCTTT. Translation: CASSLSEYTEAFF.

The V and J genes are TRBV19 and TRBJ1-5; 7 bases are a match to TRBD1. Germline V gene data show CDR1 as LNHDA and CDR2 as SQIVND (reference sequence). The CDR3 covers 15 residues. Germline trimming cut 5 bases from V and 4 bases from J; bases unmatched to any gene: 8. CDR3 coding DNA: TGTGCCAGTAGTGGGCAGGGGGGTACTAATCAGCCCCAGCATTTT. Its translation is CASSGQGGTNQPQHF.

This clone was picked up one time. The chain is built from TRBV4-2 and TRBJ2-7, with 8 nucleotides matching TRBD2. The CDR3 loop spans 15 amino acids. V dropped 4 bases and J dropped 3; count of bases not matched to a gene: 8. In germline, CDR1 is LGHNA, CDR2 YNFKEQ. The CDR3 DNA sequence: TGTGCCAGCAGCCCGACCGGCGGGAGGATCTACGAGCAGTACTTC. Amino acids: CASSPTGGRIYEQYF.

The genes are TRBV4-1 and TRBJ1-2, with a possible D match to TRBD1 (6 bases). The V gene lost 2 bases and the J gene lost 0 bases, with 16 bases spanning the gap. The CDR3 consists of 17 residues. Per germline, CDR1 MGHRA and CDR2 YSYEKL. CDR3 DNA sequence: TGCGCCAGCAGCCAAATACGACAGGTTCGCTCTAACTATGGCTACACCTTC. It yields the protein CASSQIRQVRSNYGYTF.

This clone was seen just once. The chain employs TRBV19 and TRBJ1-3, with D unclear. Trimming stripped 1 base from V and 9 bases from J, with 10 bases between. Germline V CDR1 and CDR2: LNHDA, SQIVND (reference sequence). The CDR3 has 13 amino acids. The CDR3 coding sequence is TGTGCCAGTAGTATAGGTGTGTTCGGCACCATATATTTT. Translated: CASSIGVFGTIYF.

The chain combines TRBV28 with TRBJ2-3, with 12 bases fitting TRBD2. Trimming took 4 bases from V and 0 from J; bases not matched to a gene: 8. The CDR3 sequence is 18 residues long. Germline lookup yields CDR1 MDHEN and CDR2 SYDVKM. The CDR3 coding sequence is TGTGCCAGCAGTTCGGGACTAGCGGGTCCACCTAGCACAGATACGCAGTATTTT. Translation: CASSSGLAGPPSTDTQYF.

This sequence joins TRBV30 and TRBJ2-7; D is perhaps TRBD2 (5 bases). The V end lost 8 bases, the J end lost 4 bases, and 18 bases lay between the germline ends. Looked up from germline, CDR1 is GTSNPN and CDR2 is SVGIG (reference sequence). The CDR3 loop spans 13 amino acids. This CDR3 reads CAMLPLTGYEQYF. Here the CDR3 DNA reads TGTGCCATGCTGCCTCTCACGGGGTACGAGCAGTACTTC.

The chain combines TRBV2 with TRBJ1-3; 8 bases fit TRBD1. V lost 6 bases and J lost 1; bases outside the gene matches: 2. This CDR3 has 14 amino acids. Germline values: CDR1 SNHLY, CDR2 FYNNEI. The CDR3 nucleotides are TGTGCCAGCAGAACAGGGGGTTCTGGAAACACCATATATTTT. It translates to CASRTGGSGNTIYF.

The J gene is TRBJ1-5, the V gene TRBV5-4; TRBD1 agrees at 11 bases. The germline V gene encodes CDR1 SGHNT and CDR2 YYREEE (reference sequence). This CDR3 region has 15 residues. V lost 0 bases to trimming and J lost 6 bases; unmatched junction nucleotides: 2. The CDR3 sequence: CASSLGGTGGQPQHF. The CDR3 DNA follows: TGTGCCAGCAGCTTGGGCGGGACAGGGGGTCAGCCCCAGCATTTT.

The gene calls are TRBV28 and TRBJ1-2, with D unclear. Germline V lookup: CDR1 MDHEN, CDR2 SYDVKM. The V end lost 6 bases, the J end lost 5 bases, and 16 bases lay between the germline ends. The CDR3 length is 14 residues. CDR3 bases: TGTGCCAGCAGGCTACTGGACGGTTCATATGGCTACACCTTC. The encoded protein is CASRLLDGSYGYTF.

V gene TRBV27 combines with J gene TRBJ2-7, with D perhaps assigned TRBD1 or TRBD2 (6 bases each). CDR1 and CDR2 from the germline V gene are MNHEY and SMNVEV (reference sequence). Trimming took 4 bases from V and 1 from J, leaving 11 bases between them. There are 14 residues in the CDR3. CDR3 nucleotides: TGTGCCAGCAGTTCGGGGGCAGGGTCCTACGAGCAGTACTTC. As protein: CASSSGAGSYEQYF.

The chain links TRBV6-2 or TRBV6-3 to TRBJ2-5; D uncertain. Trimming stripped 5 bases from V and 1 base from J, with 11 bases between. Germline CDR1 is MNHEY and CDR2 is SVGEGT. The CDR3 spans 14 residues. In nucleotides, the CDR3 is TGTGCCAGCAGTCCGGTAGGCGCCCAAGAGACCCAGTACTTC. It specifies CASSPVGAQETQYF.

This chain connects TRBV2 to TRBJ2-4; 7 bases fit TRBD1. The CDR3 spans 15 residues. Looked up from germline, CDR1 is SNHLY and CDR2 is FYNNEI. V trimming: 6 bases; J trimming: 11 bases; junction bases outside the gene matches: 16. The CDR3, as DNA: TGTGCCAGCAGCGGGGACAGTTTTGGGGGACGCTTTCAGTACTTC. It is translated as CASSGDSFGGRFQYF.